This T cell receptor beta chain was recovered during a study of T cells in Graves' hyperthyroidism and ophthalmopathy. Concerning this clonotype: This may stem from a read error, because a much larger clone lies one nucleotide away.

TCR beta CDR3 regions were amplified from RNA. TCR CDR3 regions were first amplified by RT-PCR with HTBI primers. TCRdb redid the calling of the multiplex PCR reads with MiXCR, one entry per CDR3 protein. The sample carries a few hundred thousand distinct CDR3 sequences, about 13% recorded once. The CDR3 is 15 residues long. With 4 bases removed from V and 1 base from J, the gap between germline ends came to 13 bases. Germline-derived CDR1 and CDR2 are LGHDT and YNNKEL (reference sequence). When ophthalmopathy did not progress within 18 months, Graves' hyperthyroidism was considered stable. The clonotype was recovered from a woman between 18 and 29 years old with Graves' hyperthyroidism. This rearrangement joins TRBV3-1 to TRBJ1-2, with D hard to call. Sequenced material: blood. The CDR3 sequence: CASSPGGPGNYGYTF. The CDR3 region has the DNA TGTGCCAGCAGCCCGGGAGGACCTGGTAACTATGGCTACACCTTC. Full variable domain (missing parts from reference TRBV3-1 and TRBJ1-2): DTAVSQTPKYLVTQMGNDKSIKCEQNLGHDTMYWYKQDSKKFLKIMFSYNNKELIINETVPNRFSPKSPDKAHLNLHINSLELGDSAVYFCASSPGGPGNYGYTFGSGTRLTVV.